One sample yielded the 8 T cell receptor beta chains listed below, sequenced in a study of blood T cell repertoires in COVID-19. Assay used: immunoSEQ multiplex PCR; TCRdb lists only in-frame clones, some missing. Of about 250,000 clones listed, 70% to 90% are singletons. Material: peripheral blood. The receptor source for this set is a woman aged 25 to 39 with acute or convalescent COVID-19.

The CDR3 protein is CASGFLGLAGVGNEQFF. The CDR3 DNA is TGTGCTAGTGGTTTCCTAGGACTAGCGGGAGTAGGAAATGAGCAGTTCTTC. The chain couples TRBV12-5 to TRBJ2-1, with 13 bases fitting TRBD2. The CDR3 totals 17 residues. Germline loops: CDR1 LGHNT, CDR2 FRNRAP. Trimming took 3 bases from V and 7 from J; bases not matched to a gene: 9.

The chain carries TRBV19 and TRBJ2-5, with a possible D match to TRBD1 (5 bases). The CDR3 spans 15 residues. The V end was cut by 3 bases, the J end by 3 bases, with 14 bases between. Germline-derived CDR1 and CDR2 are LNHDA and SQIVND (reference sequence). The CDR3: CASSIQGRTKETQYF. The CDR3 DNA sequence: TGTGCCAGTAGTATCCAGGGTCGAACTAAAGAGACCCAGTACTTC. The entire variable domain, with the rest obtained from reference TRBV19 and TRBJ2-5, is as follows: DGGITQSPKYLFRKEGQNVTLSCEQNLNHDAMYWYRQDPGQGLRLIYYSQIVNDFQKGDIAEGYSVSREKKESFPLTVTSAQKNPTAFYLCASSIQGRTKETQYFGPGTRLLVL.

The chain combines TRBV24-1 with TRBJ2-1, with 8 bases matching TRBD2. The CDR3 has 15 residues. The V gene end was trimmed by 9 bases and the J gene end by 5 bases; junction bases not matched to a gene: 11. Germline V gene data show CDR1 as KGHDR and CDR2 as SFDVKD. The CDR3 reads CATAAAGGNNNEQFF. The CDR3 DNA follows: TGTGCCACCGCGGCGGCGGGAGGCAACAACAATGAGCAGTTCTTC.

This sequence joins TRBV10-3 and TRBJ2-5; possibly TRBD2 for D (5 bases). The CDR3 totals 13 residues. CDR1 ENHRY and CDR2 SYGVKD come from the germline V gene. V lost 10 bases to trimming and J lost 5 bases, with 17 bases between them. The CDR3 region is CASATQRWETQYF. The CDR3 DNA follows: TGTGCCAGTGCAACACAGCGGTGGGAGACCCAGTACTTC.

The chain joins TRBV5-1 to TRBJ2-1; TRBD1 matches at 9 bases. Germline trimming cut 2 bases from V and 7 bases from J; bases unmatched to any gene: 7. CDR1 is SGHRS and CDR2 is YFSETQ in the germline V gene. The CDR3 is 15 residues long. The CDR3 loop is CASSLSGDRVNEQFF. CDR3 nucleotides: TGCGCCAGCAGCTTATCAGGGGACAGGGTAAATGAGCAGTTCTTC.

This chain connects TRBV6-5 to TRBJ2-2; tentatively, D is TRBD2 (6 bases). This CDR3 is built from 13 residues. The V end was cut by 11 bases, the J end by 0 bases, with 10 bases between. The germline CDR1 and CDR2 sequences are MNHEY and SVGAGI. CDR3 in DNA: TGTGCCGCGTCTAGCGCGAACACCGGGGAGCTGTTTTTT. Amino acid sequence: CAASSANTGELFF.

The chain employs TRBV5-4 and TRBJ2-3; tentatively, D is TRBD2 (6 bases). Germline CDR1 SGHNT, CDR2 YYREEE (reference sequence). Trimming stripped 1 base from V and 4 bases from J, with 13 bases between. CDR3 size: 15 residues. The CDR3 nucleotides are TGTGCCAGCAGCTTGTCCGGGGGAGGAGCAGATACGCAGTATTTT. This encodes CASSLSGGGADTQYF.

This CDR3 is CASTPTGVGNQPQHF. The CDR3 DNA follows: TGTGCCAGCACCCCAACAGGGGTCGGCAATCAGCCCCAGCATTTT. The chain combines TRBV6-2 or TRBV6-3 with TRBJ1-5; 7 bases match TRBD1. The CDR3 is 15 residues long. J gave up 2 bases and V 7 bases, and 8 bases lay outside the gene matches. The germline V gene has CDR1 MNHEY and CDR2 SVGEGT.